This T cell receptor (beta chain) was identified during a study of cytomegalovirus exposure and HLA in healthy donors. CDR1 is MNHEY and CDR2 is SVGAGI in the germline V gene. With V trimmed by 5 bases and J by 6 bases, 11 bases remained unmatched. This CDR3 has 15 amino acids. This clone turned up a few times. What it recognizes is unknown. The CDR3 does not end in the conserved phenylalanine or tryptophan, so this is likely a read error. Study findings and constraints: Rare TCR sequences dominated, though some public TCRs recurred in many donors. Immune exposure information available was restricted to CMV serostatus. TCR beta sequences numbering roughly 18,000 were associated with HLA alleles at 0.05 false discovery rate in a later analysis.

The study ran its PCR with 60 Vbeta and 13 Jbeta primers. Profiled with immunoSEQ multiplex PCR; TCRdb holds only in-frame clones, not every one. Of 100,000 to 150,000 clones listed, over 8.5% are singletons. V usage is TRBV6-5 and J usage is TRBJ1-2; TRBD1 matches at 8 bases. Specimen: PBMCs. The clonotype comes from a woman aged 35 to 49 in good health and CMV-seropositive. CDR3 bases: TGTGCCAGCAGTATTCAGACAGGGGTCATAAATGGCTACACCTTA. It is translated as CASSIQTGVINGYTL.